The 28 T cell receptor beta chains below were found in one sample sequenced in a study of T cell responses to AZD1222 COVID-19 vaccine. Some clones are missing from TCRdb's copy, which holds only in-frame ones; the method was immunoSEQ multiplex PCR. Here the sample spans under 150,000 clones, 85% to 95% being singletons. The starting material was peripheral blood, obtained on day 0 of AZD1222 vaccination. These TCRs come from an adult in good health.

Concerning this clone itself: Other nucleotide sequences in the sample specify the same CDR3. The rearrangement uses TRBV2 and TRBJ1-2; 9 positions agree with TRBD1. Germline values: CDR1 SNHLY, CDR2 FYNNEI. Trimming took 8 bases from V and 4 from J; bases not matched to a gene: 2. This CDR3 is 12 amino acids long. In DNA form, the CDR3 reads TGTGCCAGCTTGGGACAGGGCTATGGCTACACCTTC. Translation: CASLGQGYGYTF.

This clone was counted between two and nine times. The rearrangement joins TRBV7-3 to TRBJ2-1, with D unresolved. Germline V gene sequence: CDR1 SGHTA, CDR2 FQGTGA. This CDR3 has 14 residues. V shed 1 base and J shed 7 bases, with 11 bases lying between them. CDR3 sequence reads: CASSLSPPDNEQFF. The CDR3 DNA follows: TGTGCCAGCAGCTTAAGTCCCCCGGATAATGAGCAGTTCTTC. Full variable domain (rest looked up from reference TRBV7-3 and TRBJ2-1): GAGVSQTPSNKVTEKGKYVELRCDPISGHTALYWYRQSLGQGPEFLIYFQGTGAADDSGLPNDRFFAVRPEGSVSTLKIQRTERGDSAVYLCASSLSPPDNEQFFGPGTRLTVL.

The chain recombines TRBV11-3 with TRBJ1-2; possibly TRBD1 for D (5 bases). The germline V gene encodes CDR1 SGHNT and CDR2 YENEEA. V was pared by 1 base and J by 2 bases, with 11 bases between. There are 15 residues in the CDR3. CDR3 nucleotide sequence: TGTGCCAGCAGCTTAGCCGGACACGAAAACTATGGCTACACCTTC. It codes for CASSLAGHENYGYTF.

The V call is TRBV27, the J call TRBJ1-1; TRBD1 is a possible D gene (5 bases). V was cut by 2 bases and J by 1 base, with 17 bases left in between. CDR3 length equals 17 residues. Germline V gene lookup returns CDR1 MNHEY and CDR2 SMNVEV (reference sequence). CDR3 sequence reads: CASSLTGWGTGNTEAFF. CDR3 DNA sequence: TGTGCCAGCAGTTTAACCGGGTGGGGGACCGGGAACACTGAAGCTTTCTTT.

The V call is TRBV19, the J call TRBJ1-1; 7 nucleotides agree with TRBD1. The V and J ends lost 5 bases and 3 bases, in that order; junction bases with no gene match: 12. The CDR3 has 16 residues. Germline V lookup: CDR1 LNHDA, CDR2 SQIVND (reference sequence). In DNA form, the CDR3 reads TGTGCCAGTAGTCCCGGTAAGGGGGCCCGGGACACTGAAGCTTTCTTT. It yields the protein CASSPGKGARDTEAFF.

This chain links TRBV12-3 or TRBV12-4 with TRBJ2-7; 9 bases align to TRBD1. V was clipped by 6 bases and J by 5 bases; unmatched bases: 5. The CDR3 is 13 amino acids. As DNA, the CDR3 is TGTGCCAGCAGACGGGACAGGGTGGACGAGCAGTACTTC. Amino acids: CASRRDRVDEQYF.

V is TRBV15 and J is TRBJ1-6; D not resolved. V dropped 0 bases and J dropped 9 bases, with 6 bases sitting between them. The CDR3 runs to 13 residues. Germline assignment: CDR1 LNHNV and CDR2 YYDKDF (reference sequence). DNA of the CDR3: TGTGCCACCAGCAGAGATCAGATTTCACCCCTCCACTTT. Its translation: CATSRDQISPLHF.

The V call is TRBV7-2, the J call TRBJ2-3, with TRBD2 matching 9 bases. This CDR3 is 15 amino acids long. CDR1 and CDR2 (germline): SGHTA, FQGNSA. Trimming cost V 4 bases and J 2 bases; bases outside gene matches: 4. CDR3 amino acids: CASSSLAGITDTQYF. CDR3 coding DNA: TGTGCCAGCAGCTCCCTAGCGGGGATCACAGATACGCAGTATTTT.

The chain recombines TRBV30 with TRBJ1-3; D not certain. The CDR3 covers 14 residues. Germline CDR1 is GTSNPN and CDR2 is SVGIG (reference sequence). V was trimmed by 7 bases and J by 1 base, leaving 14 bases between them. In DNA form, the CDR3 reads TGTGCCTCCGACGGGTTACCATCTGGAAACACCATATATTTT. Translating gives CASDGLPSGNTIYF.

This clone was recorded only once. The chain joins TRBV5-1 to TRBJ2-1; 13 bases fit TRBD2. Trimming at V came to 3 bases and at J to 0 bases, leaving 12 bases not matched to a gene. Germline V gene sequence: CDR1 SGHRS, CDR2 YFSETQ. This CDR3 contains 20 residues. Here the CDR3 reads CASSSRLAGGRLPSYNEQFF. For the CDR3, the DNA is TGCGCCAGCAGCTCTCGACTAGCGGGAGGCCGTCTCCCCTCCTACAATGAGCAGTTCTTC. The full variable domain, in which reference TRBV5-1 and TRBJ2-1 provide the parts outside the CDR3, is KAGVTQTPRYLIKTRGQQVTLSCSPISGHRSVSWYQQTPGQGLQFLFEYFSETQRNKGNFPGRFSGRQFSNSRSEMNVSTLELGDSALYLCASSSRLAGGRLPSYNEQFFGPGTRLTVL.

The J gene is TRBJ1-4, the V gene TRBV7-2; 9 nucleotides align to TRBD1. Germline V gives CDR1 SGHTA, CDR2 FQGNSA. V was clipped by 0 bases and J by 5 bases; unmatched bases: 1. The CDR3 is 15 amino acids. This CDR3 reads CASSLAQGANEKLFF. The DNA of the CDR3 is TGTGCCAGCAGCTTAGCACAGGGGGCGAATGAAAAACTGTTTTTT.

V is TRBV6-5 and J is TRBJ1-1; no firm D call. Deletions cut 0 bases from V and 9 bases from J, with 11 bases between. The CDR3 sequence is 13 residues long. The germline V gene encodes CDR1 MNHEY and CDR2 SVGAGI. The CDR3 sequence: CASSYSRLGQAFF. As DNA, the CDR3 is TGTGCCAGCAGTTACTCCCGACTCGGACAAGCTTTCTTT.

CDR3 coding DNA: TGTGCCAGCAGGGCCGGGACAGGGAGTCAGCCCCAGCATTTT. Residues: CASRAGTGSQPQHF. The V and J genes are TRBV6-5 and TRBJ1-5; 9 bases match TRBD1. This CDR3 is 14 amino acids long. V lost 6 bases, J lost 6 bases, and 6 bases stayed unmatched. Germline CDR1 MNHEY, CDR2 SVGAGI.

The J gene is TRBJ2-3, the V gene TRBV5-1; D perhaps matches TRBD2 (7 bases). The germline gives CDR1 SGHRS, CDR2 YFSETQ. Trimming stripped 0 bases from V and 2 bases from J, with 10 bases between. The CDR3 covers 15 residues. The CDR3 is CASSLDGGPTDTQYF. The CDR3 DNA reads as TGCGCCAGCAGCTTGGACGGGGGGCCCACAGATACGCAGTATTTT.

This chain joins TRBV5-1 and TRBJ1-1; no reliable D call. Trimming took off 3 bases at V and 1 base at J, with 16 bases between the two ends. The germline gives CDR1 SGHRS, CDR2 YFSETQ. The CDR3 is 16 residues long. CDR3 sequence reads: CASSSSRWARNTEAFF. DNA for the CDR3: TGCGCCAGCAGCTCCAGTAGGTGGGCACGGAACACTGAAGCTTTCTTT.

The gene calls are TRBV7-2 and TRBJ2-7, with a weak D call TRBD1 (5 bases). CDR3 length equals 16 residues. Per germline, CDR1 SGHTA and CDR2 FQGNSA. Trimming shortened V by 3 bases and J by 2 bases, and 17 bases separated the two germline ends. CDR3 residues: CASSFRWGSNTYEQYF. The CDR3 bases are TGTGCCAGCAGCTTCCGTTGGGGCTCAAATACCTACGAGCAGTACTTC.

The chain employs TRBV18 and TRBJ1-2, with D possibly being TRBD1 (5 bases). Trimming took 4 bases from V and 0 from J, leaving 18 bases between them. The germline CDR1 and CDR2 sequences are KGHSH and LQKENI. This CDR3 has 17 amino acids. The CDR3 is CASSLTGRGRSNYGYTF. As DNA, the CDR3 is TGTGCCAGCTCACTAACGGGCCGGGGGAGGTCTAACTATGGCTACACCTTC.

The chain uses TRBV12-3 or TRBV12-4 and TRBJ1-4; no firm D call. V gave up 6 bases and J gave up 8 bases, with 13 bases separating them. This CDR3 has 13 amino acids. CDR3 sequence (DNA): TGTGCCAGCAGCCTAGGTGTGGAAGAAAAACTGTTTTTT. As protein: CASSLGVEEKLFF.

The chain couples TRBV28 to TRBJ1-2; perhaps TRBD1 as D (6 bases). The germline CDR1 and CDR2 sequences are MDHEN and SYDVKM. There are 12 residues in the CDR3. V was pared by 6 bases and J by 8 bases, with 13 bases between. The CDR3 reads CASSQTGKGYTF. The DNA for the CDR3 is TGTGCCAGCAGCCAAACAGGGAAAGGCTACACCTTC.

This clone was counted between two and nine times. The CDR3 sequence: CATSPGGRMKYEQYF. CDR3 coding DNA: TGTGCCACCAGTCCGGGCGGGAGAATGAAGTACGAGCAGTACTTC. The chain links TRBV24-1 to TRBJ2-7; TRBD2 matches at 7 bases. This CDR3 is 15 amino acids long. Unmatched junction bases numbered 11, after V lost 6 bases and J lost 4 bases. Per the germline V gene, CDR1 is KGHDR and CDR2 is SFDVKD.

This clone was recorded only once. The chain joins TRBV9 to TRBJ1-2, with D unresolved. Trimming removed 3 bases at V and 4 bases at J, with 16 bases between. CDR1 is SGDLS, CDR2 YYNGEE, per germline. The CDR3 sequence is 15 residues long. The CDR3 DNA reads TGTGCCAGCAGCGAGAGCCCCAGGATTGCCTATGGCTACACCTTC. Protein sequence: CASSESPRIAYGYTF.

The rearrangement uses TRBV19 and TRBJ1-5; TRBD1 matches at 8 bases. CDR1 LNHDA and CDR2 SQIVND come from the germline V gene (reference sequence). Trimming took 5 bases from V and 7 from J; bases not matched to a gene: 16. The CDR3 extends over 17 amino acids. The chain's CDR3 is CASSWSDRGAGVQPQHF. Here the CDR3 DNA reads TGTGCCAGTAGTTGGTCAGACAGGGGCGCTGGGGTCCAGCCCCAGCATTTT.

This chain uses TRBV9 with TRBJ1-1, with 8 bases fitting TRBD1. This CDR3 is built from 13 residues. CDR1 is SGDLS, CDR2 YYNGEE, per germline. The V gene end was trimmed by 3 bases and the J gene end by 7 bases; junction bases not matched to a gene: 5. The DNA for the CDR3 is TGTGCCAGCAGCGGCAGGGGGCTCGGTGAAGCTTTCTTT. Its protein is CASSGRGLGEAFF.

The V gene is TRBV5-5, the J gene TRBJ1-5; no reliable D call. With 0 bases removed from V and 8 bases from J, the gap between germline ends came to 18 bases. The length of the CDR3 is 16 residues. The germline gives CDR1 SGHKS, CDR2 YYEKEE (reference sequence). CDR3 residues: CASSLAGPASSEPQHF. The CDR3 nucleotides read TGTGCCAGCAGCTTGGCCGGGCCAGCCAGTAGTGAGCCCCAGCATTTT. The whole variable domain, filled in from reference TRBV5-5 and TRBJ1-5, reads DAGVTQSPTHLIKTRGQQVTLRCSPISGHKSVSWYQQVLGQGPQFIFQYYEKEERGRGNFPDRFSARQFPNYSSELNVNALLLGDSALYLCASSLAGPASSEPQHFGDGTRLSIL.

The rearrangement links TRBV20-1 to TRBJ2-5; D tentatively reads TRBD1 or TRBD2 (5 bases each). Germline CDR1 DFQATT, CDR2 SNEGSKA (reference sequence). Between the trimmed V and J ends, which lost 3 bases and 9 bases, there was a span of 17 bases. The CDR3 has 13 amino acids. The CDR3 nucleotides read TGCAGTGCTAGTCCCCGGGACCCGACGGCCCAGTACTTC. Translating it yields CSASPRDPTAQYF.

The genes are TRBV9 and TRBJ2-1; 10 bases map to TRBD2. Germline V gives CDR1 SGDLS, CDR2 YYNGEE. The CDR3 loop spans 15 amino acids. The ends lost 6 bases at V and 10 bases at J; junction bases unmatched: 13. CDR3 bases: TGTGCCAGCAACCGAGGGATACTAGCGGGGAACGAGCAGTTCTTC. Its translation is CASNRGILAGNEQFF.

Note on this clone: At one end the junction does not follow the germline gene, possibly because of a read error. This CDR3 reads CASSENGLAEAPLF. CDR3 DNA: TGCGCCAGCAGTGAGAACGGCCTAGCGGAAGCTCCCCTATTC. V gene TRBV10-2 combines with J gene TRBJ2-7, with 7 bases matching TRBD2. There are 14 residues in the CDR3. Germline loops: CDR1 WSHSY, CDR2 SAAADI.

The chain has TRBV7-2 and TRBJ1-6, with unresolved D. The CDR3 has 15 amino acids. In germline, CDR1 is SGHTA, CDR2 FQGNSA. V dropped 4 bases and J dropped 6 bases, with 13 bases sitting between them. The CDR3 DNA reads TGTGCCAGCAGCTCCCGGCGTCCAGCTAATTCACCCCTCCACTTT. It specifies CASSSRRPANSPLHF.